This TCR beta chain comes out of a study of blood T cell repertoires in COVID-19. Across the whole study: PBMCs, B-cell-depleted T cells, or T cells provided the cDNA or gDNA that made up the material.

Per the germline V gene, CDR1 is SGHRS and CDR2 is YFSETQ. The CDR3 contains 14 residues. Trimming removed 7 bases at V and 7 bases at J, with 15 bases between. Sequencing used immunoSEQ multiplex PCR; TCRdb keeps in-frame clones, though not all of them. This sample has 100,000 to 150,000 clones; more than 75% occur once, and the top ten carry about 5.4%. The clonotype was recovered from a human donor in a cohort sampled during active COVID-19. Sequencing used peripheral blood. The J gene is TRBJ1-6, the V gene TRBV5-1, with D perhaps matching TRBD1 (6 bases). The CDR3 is CASALGQTNSPLHF. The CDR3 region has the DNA TGCGCCAGCGCACTAGGACAGACGAATTCACCCCTCCACTTT.